These T cell receptor beta chains were read from a single sample in a study of blood T cells in healthy people across ages. TCRdb passed the 5' RACE reads through MiXCR, listing each CDR3 protein once. The table lists 650,000 or so distinct CDR3 sequences, roughly half of them singletons, with around an eighth in the top ten. Sequenced input: blood. The receptor set was obtained from a woman aged 80 or over in good health. Both conserved end residues are part of each CDR3. The D gene is left open where the match is weak. The size field is filled for only some rows; it gives once, few, many or a size class.

CDR3 protein: CASSQTAPYEQYF; CDR3 DNA: TGTGCCAGCAGCCAAACGGCACCCTACGAGCAGTACTTC; J gene: TRBJ2-7; D gene: .; clone size: few; V gene: TRBV7-9
CDR3 protein: CATSESPRAGNQPQHF; CDR3 DNA: TGTGCCACCAGTGAATCCCCAAGGGCGGGCAATCAGCCCCAGCATTTT; J gene: TRBJ1-5; D gene: .; clone size: .; V gene: TRBV24-1
CDR3 protein: CASSHREMRETQYF; CDR3 DNA: TGTGCCAGCAGCCACAGGGAAATGAGAGAGACCCAGTACTTC; J gene: TRBJ2-5; D gene: .; clone size: many; V gene: TRBV5-6
CDR3 protein: CASSLGWVPREYQPQHF; CDR3 DNA: TGTGCCAGCAGCTTGGGATGGGTCCCCAGGGAGTATCAGCCCCAGCATTTT; J gene: TRBJ1-5; D gene: .; clone size: .; V gene: TRBV7-2
CDR3 protein: CASRGPAVPDTQYF; CDR3 DNA: TGTGCCAGCAGGGGCCCGGCGGTGCCAGATACGCAGTATTTT; J gene: TRBJ2-3; D gene: .; clone size: .; V gene: TRBV25-1
CDR3 protein: CSVRPSGSYEQYF; CDR3 DNA: TGCAGCGTCCGCCCAAGCGGGAGCTACGAGCAGTACTTC; J gene: TRBJ2-7; D gene: TRBD2; clone size: .; V gene: TRBV29-1
CDR3 protein: CATHDGTRSNEQFF; CDR3 DNA: TGTGCCACCCATGACGGGACTAGAAGTAATGAGCAGTTCTTC; J gene: TRBJ2-1; D gene: TRBD2; clone size: .; V gene: TRBV24-1
CDR3 protein: CATSRDPASGGNEQFF; CDR3 DNA: TGTGCCACCAGTCGAGATCCGGCTAGCGGGGGCAATGAGCAGTTCTTC; J gene: TRBJ2-1; D gene: TRBD2; clone size: few; V gene: TRBV15
CDR3 protein: CASSDQGTYEQYF; CDR3 DNA: TGCGCCAGCAGCGACCAGGGGACCTACGAGCAGTACTTC; J gene: TRBJ2-7; D gene: .; clone size: .; V gene: TRBV10-2
CDR3 protein: CSANARTARGSGYTF; CDR3 DNA: TGCAGTGCTAACGCCAGGACAGCTAGAGGAAGTGGCTACACCTTC; J gene: TRBJ1-2; D gene: .; clone size: .; V gene: TRBV20-1
CDR3 protein: CSASSDHGSPLHF; CDR3 DNA: TGCAGTGCTAGTTCGGACCATGGTTCACCCCTCCACTTT; J gene: TRBJ1-6; D gene: .; clone size: .; V gene: TRBV20-1
CDR3 protein: CASSSPGLGINEQYF; CDR3 DNA: TGTGCCAGCTCATCTCCGGGACTAGGAATCAACGAGCAGTACTTC; J gene: TRBJ2-7; D gene: TRBD2; clone size: .; V gene: TRBV25-1
CDR3 protein: CASSPGLGRSTDTQYF; CDR3 DNA: TGTGCCAGCTCACCGGGTTTAGGCAGGAGCACAGATACGCAGTATTTT; J gene: TRBJ2-3; D gene: .; clone size: many; V gene: TRBV18
CDR3 protein: CSVVLGYGYTF; CDR3 DNA: TGCAGCGTTGTCCTCGGCTATGGCTACACCTTC; J gene: TRBJ1-2; D gene: .; clone size: .; V gene: TRBV29-1
CDR3 protein: CAISNWDRARGELFF; CDR3 DNA: TGTGCCATCAGTAATTGGGATAGGGCCCGCGGGGAGCTGTTTTTT; J gene: TRBJ2-2; D gene: .; clone size: .; V gene: TRBV10-3
CDR3 protein: CSVRHTRNEQYF; CDR3 DNA: TGCAGCGTCCGACATACGAGGAATGAGCAGTACTTC; J gene: TRBJ2-7; D gene: .; clone size: once; V gene: TRBV29-1
CDR3 protein: CAISGGQDYEQYF; CDR3 DNA: TGTGCCATCAGTGGAGGACAGGACTACGAGCAGTACTTC; J gene: TRBJ2-7; D gene: TRBD1; clone size: few; V gene: TRBV10-3
CDR3 protein: CSASSRYSYNEQFF; CDR3 DNA: TGCAGTGCTAGTAGCAGGTACTCCTACAATGAGCAGTTCTTC; J gene: TRBJ2-1; D gene: .; clone size: few; V gene: TRBV20-1
CDR3 protein: CSASTGYSNQPQHF; CDR3 DNA: TGCAGTGCTAGTACAGGTTATAGCAATCAGCCCCAGCATTTT; J gene: TRBJ1-5; D gene: .; clone size: many; V gene: TRBV20-1
CDR3 protein: CSVAGGKFYEQYF; CDR3 DNA: TGCAGCGTTGCAGGAGGCAAATTCTACGAGCAGTACTTC; J gene: TRBJ2-7; D gene: .; clone size: once; V gene: TRBV29-1
CDR3 protein: CAISEGGQGWEKLFF; CDR3 DNA: TGTGCCATCAGTGAAGGAGGACAGGGTTGGGAAAAACTGTTTTTT; J gene: TRBJ1-4; D gene: TRBD1; clone size: many; V gene: TRBV10-3
CDR3 protein: CSVEGGYNEQFF; CDR3 DNA: TGCAGCGTTGAAGGGGGGTACAATGAGCAGTTCTTC; J gene: TRBJ2-1; D gene: .; clone size: many; V gene: TRBV29-1
CDR3 protein: CSARDQTGAYEQYF; CDR3 DNA: TGCAGTGCTAGAGACCAGACAGGCGCCTACGAGCAGTACTTC; J gene: TRBJ2-7; D gene: .; clone size: .; V gene: TRBV20-1
CDR3 protein: CASSEALRGAQYF; CDR3 DNA: TGTGCCAGCAGTGAAGCGCTACGGGGCGCGCAGTATTTT; J gene: TRBJ2-3; D gene: .; clone size: .; V gene: TRBV2
CDR3 protein: CSASLWEPGANVLTF; CDR3 DNA: TGCAGTGCTAGCCTGTGGGAGCCTGGGGCCAACGTCCTGACTTTC; J gene: TRBJ2-6; D gene: .; clone size: many; V gene: TRBV20-1
CDR3 protein: CASSQSSEQPFNEQFF; CDR3 DNA: TGCGCCAGCAGCCAATCCTCGGAACAGCCCTTTAATGAGCAGTTCTTC; J gene: TRBJ2-1; D gene: .; clone size: .; V gene: TRBV4-3
CDR3 protein: CASSPRQDINEKLFF; CDR3 DNA: TGTGCCAGCAGTCCACGACAGGATATTAATGAAAAACTGTTTTTT; J gene: TRBJ1-4; D gene: .; clone size: .; V gene: TRBV27
CDR3 protein: CSAPAGFEQYF; CDR3 DNA: TGCAGTGCTCCCGCTGGTTTTGAGCAGTATTTT; J gene: TRBJ2-3; D gene: .; clone size: .; V gene: TRBV20-1
CDR3 protein: CASSQDSGRQTQYF; CDR3 DNA: TGTGCCAGCAGCCAAGACAGCGGAAGACAGACCCAGTACTTC; J gene: TRBJ2-5; D gene: .; clone size: .; V gene: TRBV3-1
CDR3 protein: CSAEGDSEQFF; CDR3 DNA: TGCAGCGCCGAGGGGGATAGTGAGCAGTTCTTC; J gene: TRBJ2-1; D gene: .; clone size: few; V gene: TRBV29-1
CDR3 protein: CASSPVGLPEIAEQFF; CDR3 DNA: TGTGCCAGCAGCCCTGTGGGACTGCCGGAGATTGCTGAGCAGTTCTTC; J gene: TRBJ2-1; D gene: .; clone size: .; V gene: TRBV7-2
CDR3 protein: CSASDFNEQYF; CDR3 DNA: TGCAGTGCTAGTGATTTCAACGAGCAGTACTTC; J gene: TRBJ2-7; D gene: .; clone size: .; V gene: TRBV20-1
CDR3 protein: CASSQDAGASGNEQFF; CDR3 DNA: TGCGCCAGCAGCCAAGATGCCGGGGCGAGTGGCAATGAGCAGTTCTTC; J gene: TRBJ2-1; D gene: .; clone size: .; V gene: TRBV4-1
CDR3 protein: CASSLEMSSSGYTF; CDR3 DNA: TGTGCCAGCAGCCTGGAAATGTCGTCTAGCGGCTACACCTTC; J gene: TRBJ1-2; D gene: .; clone size: .; V gene: TRBV3-1
CDR3 protein: CASSWAGGVRETQYF; CDR3 DNA: TGTGCCAGCTCCTGGGCCGGGGGCGTACGAGAGACCCAGTACTTC; J gene: TRBJ2-5; D gene: .; clone size: .; V gene: TRBV7-2
CDR3 protein: CASTPLGSNYEQYF; CDR3 DNA: TGCGCCAGCACCCCCTTGGGCTCCAACTACGAGCAGTACTTC; J gene: TRBJ2-7; D gene: .; clone size: many; V gene: TRBV5-1
CDR3 protein: CSIDGTADEQFF; CDR3 DNA: TGCAGCATTGACGGGACCGCAGATGAGCAGTTCTTC; J gene: TRBJ2-1; D gene: .; clone size: .; V gene: TRBV29-1
CDR3 protein: CSATYRQRESSYNEQFF; CDR3 DNA: TGCAGTGCAACATATCGGCAGCGGGAGAGCTCCTACAATGAGCAGTTCTTC; J gene: TRBJ2-1; D gene: TRBD2; clone size: .; V gene: TRBV20-1
CDR3 protein: CSVAGVWNIQYF; CDR3 DNA: TGCAGCGTCGCCGGAGTGTGGAACATTCAGTACTTC; J gene: TRBJ2-4; D gene: .; clone size: .; V gene: TRBV29-1
CDR3 protein: CASSLSSGTSDSYEQYF; CDR3 DNA: TGTGCCAGCAGTTTATCCTCCGGGACTAGCGATTCCTACGAGCAGTACTTC; J gene: TRBJ2-7; D gene: TRBD2; clone size: many; V gene: TRBV27
CDR3 protein: CASSFFAGGQQLQHF; CDR3 DNA: TGTGCCAGCAGTTTTTTTGCGGGGGGGCAACAGCTCCAGCATTTT; J gene: TRBJ1-5; D gene: .; clone size: .; V gene: TRBV28
CDR3 protein: CASNEQGLNSPLHF; CDR3 DNA: TGCGCCAGCAATGAACAGGGACTAAATTCACCCCTCCACTTT; J gene: TRBJ1-6; D gene: .; clone size: many; V gene: TRBV5-1
CDR3 protein: CASSLGSSGIGELFF; CDR3 DNA: TGCGCCAGCAGCTTGGGGTCTAGCGGTATCGGGGAGCTGTTTTTT; J gene: TRBJ2-2; D gene: TRBD2; clone size: few; V gene: TRBV5-1